The present T cell receptor (beta chain) was sequenced within a study of CD8 T cells in ankylosing spondylitis. Study-wide results and limits: Clones linked with disease were CD8+ and fairly uncommon in the peripheral blood.

Points on this clonotype: Its matching antigen is unknown.

Germline V lookup: CDR1 MNHNS, CDR2 SASEGT. The V gene lost 2 bases and the J gene lost 1 base, with 8 bases spanning the gap. CDR3 length: 14 amino acids. Libraries for TCR beta were made by quantitative 5'-RACE with molecular barcodes. TCRdb fed the 5' RACE reads into MiXCR, producing one record per CDR3 protein. The sample records just under 350,000 distinct CDR3 sequences, around 15% being singletons. The rearrangement joins TRBV6-1 to TRBJ1-1; D may be TRBD1 (5 bases). Sequences were obtained from blood, either unsorted or a sorted T cell fraction (not recorded which). The receptor was derived from a male donor with ankylosing spondylitis or in good health (not recorded which). The CDR3 protein is CASSEWGENTEAFF. As DNA, the CDR3 is TGTGCCAGCAGTGAATGGGGCGAGAACACTGAAGCTTTCTTT.